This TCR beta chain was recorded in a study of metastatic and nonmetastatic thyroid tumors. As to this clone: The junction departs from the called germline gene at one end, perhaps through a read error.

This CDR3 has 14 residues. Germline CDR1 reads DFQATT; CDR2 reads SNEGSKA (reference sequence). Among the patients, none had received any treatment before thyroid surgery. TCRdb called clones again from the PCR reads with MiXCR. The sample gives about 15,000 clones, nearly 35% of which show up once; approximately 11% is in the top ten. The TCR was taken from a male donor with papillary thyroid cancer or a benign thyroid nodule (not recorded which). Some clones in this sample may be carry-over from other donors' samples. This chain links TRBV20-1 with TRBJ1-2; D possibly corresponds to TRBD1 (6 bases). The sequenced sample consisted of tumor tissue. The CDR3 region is CSARTQGSCDGYTF. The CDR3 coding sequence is TGTAGTGCTAGGACACAGGGATCTTGTGATGGCTACACCTTC.